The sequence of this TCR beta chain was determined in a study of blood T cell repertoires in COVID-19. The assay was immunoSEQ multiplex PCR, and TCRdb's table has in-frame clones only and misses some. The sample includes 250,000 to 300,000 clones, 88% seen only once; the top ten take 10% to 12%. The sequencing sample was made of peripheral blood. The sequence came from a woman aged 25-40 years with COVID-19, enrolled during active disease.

CDR3 protein: CASSQTGGGGQPQHF. In DNA, the CDR3 is TGTGCCAGCAGCCAGACAGGGGGCGGAGGTCAGCCCCAGCATTTT. This chain uses TRBV11-2 with TRBJ1-5, with TRBD1 matching 10 bases. Germline-derived CDR1 and CDR2 are SGHAT and FQNNGV. The CDR3 runs to 15 residues. V lost 5 bases, J lost 6 bases, and 7 bases stayed unmatched.